These 20 T cell receptor beta chains share one sample of origin, sequenced in a study of T cell repertoires in cytomegalovirus infection. Their specific antigens are unknown. TCRdb analysed the reads with MiXCR anew, one entry per CDR3 protein. The sample holds about half a million distinct CDR3 sequences, 42% seen once. The input for sequencing was cultured PBMCs, taken from culture after CMV antigen stimulation. These TCRs come from a human donor in good health (CMV status not recorded). Some clones in this sample may be carry-over from other donors' samples.

This clonotype was picked up a small number of times. V gene TRBV6-2 or TRBV6-3 combines with J gene TRBJ2-7, with TRBD2 identical over 10 bases. Germline V gene data show CDR1 as MNHEY and CDR2 as SVGEGT. Trimming cost V 10 bases and J 6 bases; bases outside gene matches: 12. The CDR3 consists of 14 residues. CDR3 sequence (DNA): TGTGCCACCTGCCTACCGGGACTAGCGTTCGAGCAGTACTTC. As protein: CATCLPGLAFEQYF.

This clonotype was counted a single time. This chain joins TRBV12-3 or TRBV12-4 and TRBJ1-3, with a weak D call TRBD1 (6 bases). V was cut by 2 bases and J by 4 bases, with 9 bases left in between. The CDR3 covers 14 residues. CDR3 region: CASSLLTGGNTIYF. In DNA, the CDR3 is TGTGCCAGCAGTTTATTGACAGGAGGAAACACCATATATTTT.

The CDR3 region has the DNA TGTGCCAGCAGCCCTGGACTAGCGGGAGTTTCCCCTCAGACCCAGTACTTC. Protein sequence: CASSPGLAGVSPQTQYF. The chain couples TRBV7-2 to TRBJ2-5; 13 bases map to TRBD2. V lost 5 bases and J lost 6; bases outside the gene matches: 12. Germline loops: CDR1 SGHTA, CDR2 FQGNSA. The CDR3 is 17 residues long.

The chain combines TRBV15 with TRBJ1-4; no firm D call. Trimming took off 0 bases at V and 8 bases at J, with 4 bases between the two ends. Germline CDR1 is LNHNV and CDR2 is YYDKDF (reference sequence). The CDR3 covers 12 residues. Written as DNA, the CDR3 is TGTGCCACCAGCAGAGAAGAGGAAAAACTGTTTTTT. Translated, it gives CATSREEEKLFF.

The V gene is TRBV6-2 or TRBV6-3, the J gene TRBJ2-1, with 7 bases matching TRBD2. V dropped 2 bases and J dropped 3; count of bases not matched to a gene: 16. The CDR3 is 19 amino acids. Germline CDR1 reads MNHEY; CDR2 reads SVGEGT. The CDR3 sequence is CASSYGVAGSLKLYNEQFF. The CDR3 bases are TGTGCCAGCAGTTACGGGGTAGCGGGCAGCCTTAAACTCTACAATGAGCAGTTCTTC.

As concerns this clonotype: At one of its ends the junction is not consistent with the germline gene, which may arise from a read error. The V call is TRBV29-1, the J call TRBJ2-3, with D maybe TRBD2 (5 bases). The V gene's germline CDR1 is SQVTM and CDR2 ANQGSEA. This CDR3 has 14 residues. The CDR3 loop is CSVEGLIGTDTQYF. In DNA, the CDR3 is TGCAGCGTCGAAGGACTGATCGGCACAGATACGCAGTATTTT.

In its sample, this clonotype was seen a few times. This chain's CDR3 is CASSQVVRRGHSGNTIYF. CDR3 DNA: TGCGCCAGCAGCCAAGTTGTCAGACGGGGTCACTCTGGAAACACCATATATTTT. This chain links TRBV4-1 with TRBJ1-3; no definite D call. CDR1 MGHRA and CDR2 YSYEKL come from the germline V gene. The CDR3 consists of 18 residues. Trimming shortened V by 1 base and J by 0 bases, and 16 bases separated the two germline ends.

The chain carries TRBV12-3 or TRBV12-4 and TRBJ1-5; maybe TRBD1 (5 bases). The CDR3 spans 13 residues. V was clipped by 7 bases and J by 7 bases, with 14 bases between them. The DNA for the CDR3 is TGTGCCAGCACCACAGGTTTGATCCAGCCCCAGCATTTT. Translation gives CASTTGLIQPQHF.

The chain is built from TRBV7-2 and TRBJ2-7, with D possibly being TRBD2 (5 bases). This CDR3 spans 15 amino acids. CDR1 SGHTA and CDR2 FQGNSA come from the germline V gene. Trimming stripped 4 bases from V and 6 bases from J, with 19 bases between. CDR3 protein: CASSWTGLRVTEQYF. CDR3 DNA: TGTGCCAGCAGCTGGACTGGACTTAGGGTTACCGAGCAGTACTTC.

The gene calls are TRBV5-1 and TRBJ1-4, with TRBD1 matching 10 bases. Germline CDR1 is SGHRS and CDR2 is YFSETQ. The CDR3 covers 14 residues. V was pared by 3 bases and J by 12 bases, with 8 bases of the junction left unmatched. The DNA for the CDR3 is TGCGCCAGCAGCTACGGGACAGGGGAGGAAGAACTGTTTTTT. As protein: CASSYGTGEEELFF.

The rearrangement links TRBV18 to TRBJ2-5, with D unresolved. V dropped 8 bases and J dropped 3 bases, with 10 bases sitting between them. Germline V lookup: CDR1 KGHSH, CDR2 LQKENI. CDR3 length: 12 amino acids. The CDR3 loop is CASTNTEETQYF. The DNA for the CDR3 is TGTGCCAGCACCAATACAGAAGAGACCCAGTACTTC.

This chain connects TRBV6-1 to TRBJ2-1; TRBD1 might be the D (6 bases). The V and J ends lost 6 bases and 0 bases respectively, with 18 bases between them. Germline CDR1 and CDR2: MNHNS and SASEGT. The CDR3 has 17 amino acids. For the CDR3, the DNA is TGTGCCAGCAGGCCCCCGCAGGGGCGAAGCTCCTACAATGAGCAGTTCTTC. This sequence encodes CASRPPQGRSSYNEQFF.

The rearrangement links TRBV7-2 to TRBJ2-7; 10 nucleotides align to TRBD2. V dropped 5 bases and J dropped 6; count of bases not matched to a gene: 7. In germline, CDR1 is SGHTA, CDR2 FQGNSA. The CDR3 is 14 amino acids. In DNA form, the CDR3 reads TGTGCCAGCAGCCTCACCGGGACTAGCGTCGAGCAGTACGTC. Translating it yields CASSLTGTSVEQYV.

V usage is TRBV18 and J usage is TRBJ2-7, with D hard to call. V shed 3 bases and J shed 3 bases, with 18 bases lying between them. Per the germline V gene, CDR1 is KGHSH and CDR2 is LQKENI. The CDR3 length is 16 residues. The CDR3 sequence: CASSPFRTKLDYEQYF. The CDR3 nucleotides read TGTGCCAGCTCACCGTTCAGGACCAAGCTGGACTACGAGCAGTACTTC.

This sequence joins TRBV15 and TRBJ1-4; 7 bases match TRBD1. V gave up 3 bases and J gave up 1 base; unmatched junction bases: 8. The CDR3 has 17 residues. Germline CDR1 LNHNV, CDR2 YYDKDF (reference sequence). CDR3 amino acids: CATSREHRGLTNEKLFF. The CDR3 DNA is TGTGCCACCAGCAGGGAACACAGGGGATTAACTAATGAAAAACTGTTTTTT.

This CDR3 is CASSEQPGGESIQYF. Written as DNA, the CDR3 is TGTGCCAGCAGTGAACAGCCAGGGGGGGAGAGTATTCAGTACTTC. The chain is built from TRBV6-1 and TRBJ2-4; the D call may be TRBD1 or TRBD2 (7 bases each). The CDR3 length is 15 residues. V was shortened by 2 bases and J by 10 bases, with 18 bases between the two germline ends. Germline CDR1 reads MNHNS; CDR2 reads SASEGT.

The chain employs TRBV20-1 and TRBJ2-7; the D is unclear. Germline V gives CDR1 DFQATT, CDR2 SNEGSKA (reference sequence). The germline V and J ends were trimmed by 6 bases and 2 bases, with 20 bases remaining between them. The CDR3 sequence is 15 residues long. The CDR3 spells CSANQPTNSPYEQYF. The CDR3 coding sequence is TGCAGTGCGAACCAACCTACCAACAGCCCCTACGAGCAGTACTTC.

This chain joins TRBV4-2 and TRBJ1-6; D is perhaps TRBD1 (6 bases). Germline values: CDR1 LGHNA, CDR2 YNFKEQ. This CDR3 is built from 17 residues. V lost 2 bases, J lost 10 bases, and 21 bases lay in between. The CDR3 DNA is TGTGCCAGCAGCCAATCTACACTAGCGGGGGCCGCCTCACCCCTCCACTTT. It encodes CASSQSTLAGAASPLHF.

This clonotype showed up just a few times. The J gene is TRBJ2-5, the V gene TRBV7-4; maybe TRBD2 (8 bases). Germline CDR1 and CDR2: SGHVT and SQSDAQ. Trimming stripped 5 bases from V and 12 bases from J, with 25 bases between. CDR3 length equals 15 residues. The CDR3 sequence: CASSRRQGPSRGEYF. The CDR3 region has the DNA TGTGCCAGCAGCCGTCGACAGGGTCCGTCGCGGGGGGAGTACTTC.

This clonotype has more than one count but fewer than ten. The chain employs TRBV7-8 and TRBJ2-1; D is unclear. The CDR3 totals 14 residues. Trimming left V 1 base short and J 4 bases short, with 8 bases between. Germline-derived CDR1 and CDR2 are SGHVS and FQNEAQ. The CDR3 region has the DNA TGTGCCAGCAGCTTAGTTAGTCGGTACAATGAGCAGTTCTTC. Amino acids: CASSLVSRYNEQFF. The full variable domain, with the rest looked up from reference TRBV7-8 and TRBJ2-1, is GAGVSQSPRYKVAKRGQDVALRCDPISGHVSLFWYQQALGQGPEFLTYFQNEAQLDKSGLPSDRFFAERPEGSVSTLKIQRTQQEDSAVYLCASSLVSRYNEQFFGPGTRLTVL.